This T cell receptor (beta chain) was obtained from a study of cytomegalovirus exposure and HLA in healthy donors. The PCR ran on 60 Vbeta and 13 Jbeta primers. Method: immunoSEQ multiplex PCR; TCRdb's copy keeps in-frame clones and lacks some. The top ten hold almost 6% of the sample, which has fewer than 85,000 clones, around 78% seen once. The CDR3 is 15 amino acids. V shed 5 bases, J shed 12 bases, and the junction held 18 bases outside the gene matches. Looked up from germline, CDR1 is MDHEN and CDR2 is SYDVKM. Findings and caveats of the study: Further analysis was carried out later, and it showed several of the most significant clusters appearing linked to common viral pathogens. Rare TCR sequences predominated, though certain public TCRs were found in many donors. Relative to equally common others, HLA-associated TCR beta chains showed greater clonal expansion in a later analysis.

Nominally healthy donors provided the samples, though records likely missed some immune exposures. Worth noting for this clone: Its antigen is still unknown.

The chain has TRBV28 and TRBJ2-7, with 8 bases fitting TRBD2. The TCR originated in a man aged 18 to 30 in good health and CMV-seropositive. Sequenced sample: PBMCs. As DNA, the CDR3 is TGTGCCAGCAGTCCCTTCGCGGGCGGGGGGACTCGGGGGTACTTC. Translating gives CASSPFAGGGTRGYF.